The entry below describes one T cell receptor (beta chain). V dropped 4 bases and J dropped 9 bases, with 16 bases sitting between them. Germline CDR1 and CDR2: MDHEN and SYDVKM. CDR3 size: 15 residues. Every donor contributed about 10 milliliters of peripheral blood by blood draw. Per sample, no less than 6 micrograms of total RNA were extracted. This entry is derived from a study of blood T cells in healthy people across ages. Study information: About one barcoded beta molecule per two T cells was captured by template switching.

A J-beta primer mix and a sample-barcoded 5' primer were used in a second PCR of about 7 to 12 cycles. TCRdb reprocessed the 5' RACE reads with MiXCR, giving one entry per CDR3 protein. The sample lists about 780,000 distinct CDR3 sequences, 62% occurring once. The V gene is TRBV28, the J gene TRBJ1-6, with no clear D. This receptor was obtained from a young man in good health. Sequencing input: blood. CDR3 residues: CASSSSRGLASPLHF. The CDR3 DNA is TGTGCCAGCAGTTCCTCACGAGGGCTTGCTTCACCCCTCCACTTT.